These 10 T cell receptor beta chains were sequenced from one sample in a study of shared clonotypes between healthy human individuals. In the naive CD8 group, cells lacked CD45RO and were positively selected for CCR7, so terminally differentiated effector memory CD45RA+ cells were left out. Sequencing was performed with immunoSEQ multiplex PCR; in TCRdb, only in-frame clones are kept and a portion is missing. The sample gives hundreds of thousands of clones, 80% to 95% of which show up once; around 24% is in the top ten. The sequenced sample consisted of naive CD8+ T cells sorted from blood. Receptors were obtained from a man aged 25-40 years in good health.

Of note for this clone: In the same sample, other DNA sequences code for this CDR3. V gene TRBV2 combines with J gene TRBJ2-1; possibly TRBD2 for D (6 bases). Trimming removed 7 bases from V and 4 bases from J, with 8 bases in between. Germline values: CDR1 SNHLY, CDR2 FYNNEI. The CDR3 consists of 12 residues. CDR3 DNA sequence: TGTGCCAGCAAAGGAGGGTACAATGAGCAGTTCTTC. Its protein is CASKGGYNEQFF.

The CDR3 bases are TGTGCCAGCAGTTACAAGGACGGACACTGGCCCCAGCATTTT. Translated: CASSYKDGHWPQHF. J is TRBJ1-5 and V is TRBV6-5, with D perhaps matching TRBD1 (5 bases). Germline V gene lookup returns CDR1 MNHEY and CDR2 SVGAGI. This CDR3 has 14 amino acids. V dropped 2 bases and J dropped 9 bases, with 14 bases sitting between them.

The chain combines TRBV11-2 with TRBJ2-1; weak D call: TRBD2 (6 bases). V lost 0 bases and J lost 9, with 24 bases in between. The CDR3 length is 18 residues. The germline gives CDR1 SGHAT, CDR2 FQNNGV. The CDR3 loop is CASSLDGQRVGKLGEQFF. In nucleotides, the CDR3 is TGTGCCAGCAGCTTAGATGGGCAGCGGGTTGGGAAATTAGGTGAGCAGTTCTTC.

Only one count was recorded for this clone. The sample holds other DNA sequences that translate to the same CDR3. This chain links TRBV27 with TRBJ2-7, with TRBD1 matching 12 bases. V shed 5 bases, J shed 7 bases, and the junction held 6 bases outside the gene matches. Germline V gene data show CDR1 as MNHEY and CDR2 as SMNVEV (reference sequence). This CDR3 comprises 14 residues. The CDR3 DNA is TGTGCCAGCAGTCCGGGACAGGGGGCGGGGGAGCAGTACTTC. Amino acids: CASSPGQGAGEQYF.

The chain has TRBV6-1 and TRBJ1-5, with a tentative D call TRBD1 (6 bases). V was pared by 4 bases and J by 2 bases, with 9 bases between. The CDR3 is 14 amino acids. Germline V gene data show CDR1 as MNHNS and CDR2 as SASEGT. CDR3 bases: TGTGCCAGCAGTGGACAGGCCGGCAATCAGCCCCAGCATTTT. Protein product: CASSGQAGNQPQHF.

This clone came up once. This chain links TRBV9 with TRBJ2-5; D may be TRBD1 (5 bases). Germline V gene lookup returns CDR1 SGDLS and CDR2 YYNGEE. V was pared by 1 base and J by 5 bases, with 9 bases between. This CDR3 comprises 13 residues. CDR3 bases: TGTGCCAGCAGCGTACAGGGCTGGGAGACCCAGTACTTC. Translated, it gives CASSVQGWETQYF.

In its sample, this clone was seen many times. The CDR3 bases are TGCAGCGTTAGATTAGCGGTACCCTTCTACGAGCAGTACTTC. Amino acid sequence: CSVRLAVPFYEQYF. The chain has TRBV29-1 and TRBJ2-7; possible D gene TRBD2, 6 bases. Per the germline V gene, CDR1 is SQVTM and CDR2 is ANQGSEA. The CDR3 consists of 14 residues. The V end lost 5 bases, the J end lost 3 bases, and 17 bases lay between the germline ends.

CDR3 nucleotides: TGTGCCAGCAGTCTAAAGGACGTAACCTACGAGCAGTACTTC. This translates into CASSLKDVTYEQYF. The rearrangement uses TRBV27 and TRBJ2-7, with D hard to call. Per the germline V gene, CDR1 is MNHEY and CDR2 is SMNVEV (reference sequence). The CDR3 is made up of 14 amino acids. V was trimmed by 5 bases and J by 2 bases, leaving 13 bases between them.

This sequence joins TRBV19 and TRBJ1-5, with D unresolved. This CDR3 has 13 amino acids. Germline CDR1 reads LNHDA; CDR2 reads SQIVND (reference sequence). The V end was cut by 1 base, the J end by 3 bases, with 4 bases between. The DNA for the CDR3 is TGTGCCAGTAGTATAGCTCCCAATCAGCCCCAGCATTTT. Its protein product is CASSIAPNQPQHF.

The V and J genes are TRBV5-1 and TRBJ2-7, with 7 bases identical to TRBD2. CDR1 is SGHRS and CDR2 is YFSETQ in the germline V gene. CDR3 length equals 14 residues. V shed 3 bases, J shed 0 bases, and the junction held 3 bases outside the gene matches. The CDR3 sequence is CASSSSGSSYEQYF. The CDR3 region has the DNA TGCGCCAGCAGCTCTAGCGGAAGCTCCTACGAGCAGTACTTC.